The text below deals with one T cell receptor (beta chain). Its antigen remains undetermined. Per-base qualities were not stored, and no clone one base away is much larger. This specimen belongs to a study of CD8 T cells in Susac syndrome (dated by TCRdb to about 2019). Some background on the complete study: The study used repertoire sequencing to test whether antigen drove CD8+ T cell activation and differentiation in Susac syndrome.

Peripheral blood CD8+ and CD4+ T cells from healthy donors, Susac syndrome patients and multiple sclerosis patients were profiled using high-throughput TCR beta sequencing. Healthy donors were age- and sex-matched controls. CD8+ TEMRA cells were enriched by FACS, while bulk CD8+ and CD4+ T cells were purified by magnetic negative isolation. Blood was collected in EDTA tubes and processed within 24 hours, with PBMCs isolated through density gradient centrifugation. PBMCs intended for TCR sequencing were cryopreserved in liquid nitrogen and thawed later in a water bath at 37 degrees C. A purity of at least 90% was achieved for sorted or isolated CD4+, CD8+ and CD8+ TEMRA cells. RNA was extracted with the RNeasy kit and about 0.5 to 1 ug was reverse transcribed using random hexamers. TCR beta CDR3 regions were amplified with the immunoSEQ multiplex PCR assay covering 54 Vbeta and 13 Jbeta segments. Bias from PCR amplification was corrected by using a synthetic template baseline for primer optimization and for computational correction. The study's own analysis went as follows. Reads were annotated to V, D and J genes per IMGT and analyzed with immunoSEQ Analyzer, keeping only productive sequences. Clonality was calculated as one minus the Shannon entropy normalized by log2 of the number of productive unique sequences. For each patient and control, public and private clones were evaluated among the 100 most prevalent clones. Clones were defined as Susac-specific when absent from the healthy and MS cohorts, from 1,000 to 1,100 published viral clones and from other ImmuneACCESS disease sequences. TCRdb ran its own pipeline on the public reads, namely fastp trimming at Q25 and MiXCR clone calling, and kept in-frame beta chains. One record per CDR3 amino acid sequence lists the most common genes and DNA. TCRdb's processing, not the study's, gives the V and J calls here. This sample gives around 160,000 distinct CDR3 sequences in total; 90% to 95% of them show up just once. The ten most abundant clones make up over 0.12% of the sample.

Taken from cysteine to phenylalanine, the CDR3 has 15 residues. Only the CDR3 portion is preserved as DNA: 45 bases, with reading frame beginning at the first base. CDR1 and CDR2 were assigned from the germline V gene (reference sequence) as DFQATT and SNEGSKA. The germline ends are 16 bases apart after V is trimmed by 0 bases and J by 7 bases. The study at large found these results: The study acknowledged that relatively few individuals were included in the TCR sequencing and HLA analysis.

Specimen: CD4+ T cells from PBMCs. The receptor was derived from a human donor in good health. The rearrangement combines TRBV20-1 with TRBJ1-5; the D gene is not confidently resolved. The CDR3 sequence is CSARDRVAGSQPQHF. The DNA sequence is TGCAGTGCTAGAGATCGGGTAGCAGGTAGCCAGCCCCAGCATTTT.